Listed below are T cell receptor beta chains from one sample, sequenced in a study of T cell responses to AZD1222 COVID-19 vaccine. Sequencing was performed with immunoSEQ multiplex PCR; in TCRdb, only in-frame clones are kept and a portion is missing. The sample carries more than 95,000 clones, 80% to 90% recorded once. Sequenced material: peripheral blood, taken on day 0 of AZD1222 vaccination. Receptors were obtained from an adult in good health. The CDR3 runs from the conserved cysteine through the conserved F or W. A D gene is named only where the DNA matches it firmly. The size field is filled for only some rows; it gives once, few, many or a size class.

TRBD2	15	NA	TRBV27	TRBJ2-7	CASTTRTSGSYEQYF	TGTGCCAGCACCACCCGGACTAGCGGGAGCTACGAGCAGTACTTC
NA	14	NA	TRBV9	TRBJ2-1	CASSGSVSWDEQFF	TGTGCCAGCAGCGGTAGTGTAAGTTGGGATGAGCAGTTCTTC
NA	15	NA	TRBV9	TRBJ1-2	CASSVAGATASGYTF	TGTGCCAGCAGCGTAGCTGGGGCAACGGCCTCGGGCTACACCTTC
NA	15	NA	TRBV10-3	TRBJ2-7	CAISREGGRSYEQYF	TGTGCCATCAGCCGGGAAGGAGGGAGATCCTACGAGCAGTACTTC
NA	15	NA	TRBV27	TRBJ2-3	CASSLGGIETDTQYF	TGTGCCAGCAGCCTAGGGGGGATTGAAACAGATACGCAGTATTTT
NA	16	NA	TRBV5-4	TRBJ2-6	CASSLTGTSGANVLTF	TGTGCCAGCAGCCTTACCGGGACCTCTGGGGCCAACGTCCTGACTTTC
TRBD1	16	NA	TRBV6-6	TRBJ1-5	CASSYVQGAGNQPQHF	TGTGCCAGCAGTTACGTGCAGGGGGCTGGCAATCAGCCCCAGCATTTT
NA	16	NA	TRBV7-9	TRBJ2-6	CASSFLRDSGANVLTF	TGTGCCAGCAGCTTTTTGAGGGACTCTGGGGCCAACGTCCTGACTTTC
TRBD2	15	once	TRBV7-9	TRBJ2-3	CASSQTSGGTDTQYF	TGTGCCAGCAGTCAGACTAGCGGGGGCACAGATACGCAGTATTTT
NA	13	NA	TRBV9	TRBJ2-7	CASSVTGSGEQYF	TGTGCCAGCAGCGTAACGGGGAGTGGCGAGCAGTACTTC